This T cell receptor beta chain was identified during a study of blood T cell repertoires in COVID-19. Study context: Sample material is recorded as cDNA or gDNA derived from T cells, B-cell-depleted T cells, or PBMCs.

Source study methods: By means of reference gene primer amplification, nucleated cell counts were estimated. TCRdb's table, derived via immunoSEQ multiplex PCR, lists solely in-frame clones and lacks some. V, J and clone size are taken as reported in that table, and D and trimming were inferred from the DNA itself. The top ten clones hold less than 3.5% of a sample with under 300,000 clones, around 83% of them seen once. The germline gives CDR1 SGHDT, CDR2 YYEEEE. The CDR3 loop spans 16 amino acids. With V trimmed by 2 bases and J by 4 bases, 10 bases remained unmatched. The V call is TRBV5-6, the J call TRBJ2-7, with 9 bases lining up with TRBD1. This receptor was taken from a woman between 18 and 30 years old with acute or convalescent COVID-19. The material sequenced was peripheral blood. The chain's CDR3 is CASSFGIGQGSYEQYF. CDR3 coding DNA: TGTGCCAGCAGCTTCGGCATCGGACAGGGGTCGTACGAGCAGTACTTC.